One sample yielded the 8 T cell receptor beta chains listed below, sequenced in a study of cytomegalovirus exposure and HLA in healthy donors. The PCR contained 60 Vbeta and 13 Jbeta primers. Some clones are missing from TCRdb's copy, which holds only in-frame ones; the method was immunoSEQ multiplex PCR. The sample has 150,000 to 180,000 clones; 60% to 80% are singletons. Sequencing input: PBMCs. The receptors shown here come from a young man in good health and CMV-seropositive.

The rearrangement links TRBV28 to TRBJ2-5; D might be TRBD1 (7 bases). CDR1 and CDR2 (germline): MDHEN, SYDVKM. The CDR3 consists of 14 residues. The ends were cut back, 4 bases at V and 5 bases at J, with 14 bases in the middle. This chain's CDR3 is CASSSEGARETQYF. CDR3 nucleotides: TGTGCCAGCAGTTCGGAGGGGGCTAGGGAGACCCAGTACTTC.

The chain employs TRBV4-2 and TRBJ2-7, with TRBD2 matching 8 bases. Per the germline V gene, CDR1 is LGHNA and CDR2 is YNFKEQ. The CDR3 loop spans 16 amino acids. Unmatched junction bases numbered 9, after V lost 0 bases and J lost 5 bases. As DNA, the CDR3 is TGTGCCAGCAGCCAAGATGGACCGGGAGGGGTGGACGAGCAGTACTTC. Translation: CASSQDGPGGVDEQYF.

The chain carries TRBV7-3 and TRBJ2-5, with D unclear. Germline V gene lookup returns CDR1 SGHTA and CDR2 FQGTGA. This CDR3 comprises 13 residues. Trimming removed 2 bases at V and 3 bases at J, with 7 bases between. The CDR3 loop reads CASSLQSEETQYF. DNA for the CDR3: TGTGCCAGCAGCTTACAATCGGAAGAGACCCAGTACTTC.

This clone was recorded only once. The genes are TRBV2 and TRBJ1-3; weak D call: TRBD1 (6 bases). Germline V lookup: CDR1 SNHLY, CDR2 FYNNEI. Trimming removed 5 bases from V and 0 bases from J, with 11 bases in between. The CDR3 extends over 15 amino acids. Here the CDR3 reads CASSLGTTSGNTIYF. The CDR3 nucleotides read TGTGCCAGCAGTCTAGGGACAACCTCTGGAAACACCATATATTTT.

V is TRBV9 and J is TRBJ1-6; 11 positions agree with TRBD1. V was pared by 3 bases and J by 10 bases, with 6 bases of the junction left unmatched. Germline CDR1 and CDR2: SGDLS and YYNGEE. The CDR3 is 15 amino acids. CDR3 sequence reads: CASSAGQGANSPLHF. CDR3 nucleotides: TGTGCCAGCAGCGCCGGACAGGGGGCGAACTCACCCCTCCACTTT.

The chain is built from TRBV30 and TRBJ2-5, with D maybe TRBD2 (5 bases). The V end was cut by 5 bases, the J end by 9 bases, with 16 bases between. CDR1 and CDR2 from the germline V gene are GTSNPN and SVGIG (reference sequence). This CDR3 has 12 residues. DNA of the CDR3: TGTGCCTGGGGAGGTGGACTCGGGCCCCAGTACTTC. It specifies CAWGGGLGPQYF.

This chain uses TRBV29-1 with TRBJ2-7, with 9 bases lining up with TRBD1. Germline CDR1 SQVTM, CDR2 ANQGSEA. V was clipped by 3 bases and J by 6 bases; unmatched bases: 6. CDR3 length: 13 amino acids. For the CDR3, the DNA is TGCAGCGTTGAGGGGGACAGGGCTGTCGAGCAGTACTTC. Its translation: CSVEGDRAVEQYF.

The sample holds one count of this clone. This chain uses TRBV4-2 with TRBJ2-3, with 7 bases identical to TRBD2. The CDR3 runs 16 residues. The V segment lost 1 base and the J segment 2 bases; nucleotides outside the gene matches: 6. Germline V gives CDR1 LGHNA, CDR2 YNFKEQ. CDR3 coding DNA: TGTGCCAGCAGCCAAGGTGGACTAGGCCTCACAGATACGCAGTATTTT. Translating it yields CASSQGGLGLTDTQYF.